Following are 13 T cell receptor beta chains from one sample sequenced in a study of CD8 T cells in ankylosing spondylitis. A single record per CDR3 protein comes from TCRdb applying MiXCR to the 5' RACE reads. In the table there are a few hundred thousand distinct CDR3 sequences, 18% of which are singletons. Material for sequencing was blood, either unsorted or a sorted T cell fraction (not recorded which). These receptors were taken from a male donor with ankylosing spondylitis or in good health (not recorded which).

This clonotype was picked up a small number of times. This rearrangement joins TRBV20-1 to TRBJ2-1; 13 positions match TRBD2. This CDR3 is built from 14 residues. V was clipped by 4 bases and J by 8 bases; unmatched bases: 5. Looked up from germline, CDR1 is DFQATT and CDR2 is SNEGSKA (reference sequence). In nucleotides, the CDR3 is TGCAGTGCTAAGACTAGCGGGAGGCCTGATGAGCAGTTCTTC. It specifies CSAKTSGRPDEQFF.

Comments on this clonotype: At one boundary the junction diverges from the germline segment, which might be a read error. The J gene is TRBJ1-1, the V gene TRBV14, with D possibly being TRBD1 (6 bases). The CDR3 consists of 15 residues. Germline V gene lookup returns CDR1 SGHDN and CDR2 FVKESK. This chain's CDR3 is CACSQVQGPNTEAFF. The CDR3 coding sequence is TGTGCCTGCAGCCAAGTACAGGGTCCGAACACTGAAGCTTTCTTT.

This clonotype was recorded many times. The chain combines TRBV29-1 with TRBJ2-1; D is ambiguous. Trimming removed 0 bases at V and 1 base at J, with 7 bases between. Germline CDR1 and CDR2: SQVTM and ANQGSEA. CDR3 size: 14 residues. CDR3 region: CSVEDQVSYNEQFF. Here the CDR3 DNA reads TGCAGCGTTGAAGACCAGGTATCCTACAATGAGCAGTTCTTC.

This chain connects TRBV18 to TRBJ2-5; D is perhaps TRBD2 (5 bases). The V gene's germline CDR1 is KGHSH and CDR2 LQKENI. V was trimmed by 6 bases and J by 2 bases, leaving 19 bases between them. The CDR3 consists of 16 residues. The CDR3 nucleotides are TGTGCCAGCTCCCTTTGGACTTCCGGGTCACAAGAGACCCAGTACTTC. Encoded protein: CASSLWTSGSQETQYF.

This clonotype was seen a handful of times. The chain links TRBV4-1 to TRBJ2-5; 7 nucleotides match TRBD1. The germline V gene has CDR1 MGHRA and CDR2 YSYEKL. There are 15 residues in the CDR3. The trim removed 0 bases at V and 5 bases at J, leaving 6 bases unmatched. CDR3 nucleotide sequence: TGCGCCAGCAGCCAAGATGTTGGGACAGCGGAGACCCAGTACTTC. It specifies CASSQDVGTAETQYF.

The chain recombines TRBV3-1 with TRBJ2-7; 8 nucleotides match TRBD1. V trimming: 0 bases; J trimming: 2 bases; junction bases outside the gene matches: 6. The CDR3 has 16 amino acids. Germline-derived CDR1 and CDR2 are LGHDT and YNNKEL (reference sequence). The CDR3 nucleotides are TGTGCCAGCAGCCAAGACGGACAGGGCCTAACCTACGAGCAGTACTTC. It codes for CASSQDGQGLTYEQYF.

This clonotype was detected only a few times. This chain joins TRBV6-1 and TRBJ2-1; D perhaps matches TRBD2 (6 bases). V lost 1 base, J lost 5 bases, and 18 bases lay in between. In germline, CDR1 is MNHNS, CDR2 SASEGT. CDR3 length: 17 residues. In DNA, the CDR3 is TGTGCCAGCAGTGAAGGCCACCCTTGGGAGGTCAACAATGAGCAGTTCTTC. Encoded protein: CASSEGHPWEVNNEQFF.

This chain connects TRBV4-3 to TRBJ2-5, with a possible D match to TRBD2 (5 bases). Germline assignment: CDR1 LGHNA and CDR2 YSLEER. The CDR3 consists of 13 residues. V gave up 3 bases and J gave up 4 bases, with 9 bases separating them. CDR3 nucleotide sequence: TGCGCCAGCAGCCAGGATGGAGGAGAGACCCAGTACTTC. This encodes CASSQDGGETQYF.

The CDR3 here is CASSLFRGNTEAFF. CDR3 bases: TGTGCCAGCAGTTTATTCCGTGGAAACACTGAAGCTTTCTTT. The V call is TRBV27, the J call TRBJ1-1; no reliable D call. From germline, CDR1 is MNHEY and CDR2 SMNVEV (reference sequence). Trimming removed 1 base at V and 2 bases at J, with 8 bases between. This CDR3 comprises 14 residues.

This clonotype was detected a few times. This rearrangement joins TRBV27 to TRBJ1-5; no clear D gene. This CDR3 is 13 amino acids long. Trimming shortened V by 2 bases and J by 1 base, and 3 bases separated the two germline ends. The germline V gene has CDR1 MNHEY and CDR2 SMNVEV (reference sequence). CDR3 loop: CASSLMSNQPQHF. The DNA for the CDR3 is TGTGCCAGCAGTTTAATGAGCAATCAGCCCCAGCATTTT.

This clonotype was detected many times. The chain is built from TRBV27 and TRBJ2-7, with TRBD2 matching over 10 bases. The J segment lost 3 bases and the V segment lost 5 bases, leaving 7 bases of the junction unmatched. Germline lookup yields CDR1 MNHEY and CDR2 SMNVEV (reference sequence). The CDR3 spans 15 residues. The CDR3 nucleotides are TGTGCCAGCAGTCTCCTAGCGGGAGTAGTCTACGAGCAGTACTTC. Residues: CASSLLAGVVYEQYF.

There are many counts of this clonotype. The chain couples TRBV9 to TRBJ2-7; 8 bases match TRBD1. Germline-derived CDR1 and CDR2 are SGDLS and YYNGEE. Trimming cost V 0 bases and J 6 bases; bases outside gene matches: 5. The CDR3 totals 14 residues. Here the CDR3 reads CASSVAGTGSEQYF. The CDR3 DNA reads TGTGCCAGCAGCGTAGCCGGGACAGGATCCGAGCAGTACTTC.

The gene calls are TRBV29-1 and TRBJ2-4; 8 bases map to TRBD1. The CDR3 loop spans 11 amino acids. Germline CDR1 is SQVTM and CDR2 is ANQGSEA. V lost 7 bases to trimming and J lost 7 bases; unmatched junction nucleotides: 3. The CDR3 is CSATGVNIQYF. CDR3 DNA: TGCAGCGCGACAGGGGTCAACATTCAGTACTTC.